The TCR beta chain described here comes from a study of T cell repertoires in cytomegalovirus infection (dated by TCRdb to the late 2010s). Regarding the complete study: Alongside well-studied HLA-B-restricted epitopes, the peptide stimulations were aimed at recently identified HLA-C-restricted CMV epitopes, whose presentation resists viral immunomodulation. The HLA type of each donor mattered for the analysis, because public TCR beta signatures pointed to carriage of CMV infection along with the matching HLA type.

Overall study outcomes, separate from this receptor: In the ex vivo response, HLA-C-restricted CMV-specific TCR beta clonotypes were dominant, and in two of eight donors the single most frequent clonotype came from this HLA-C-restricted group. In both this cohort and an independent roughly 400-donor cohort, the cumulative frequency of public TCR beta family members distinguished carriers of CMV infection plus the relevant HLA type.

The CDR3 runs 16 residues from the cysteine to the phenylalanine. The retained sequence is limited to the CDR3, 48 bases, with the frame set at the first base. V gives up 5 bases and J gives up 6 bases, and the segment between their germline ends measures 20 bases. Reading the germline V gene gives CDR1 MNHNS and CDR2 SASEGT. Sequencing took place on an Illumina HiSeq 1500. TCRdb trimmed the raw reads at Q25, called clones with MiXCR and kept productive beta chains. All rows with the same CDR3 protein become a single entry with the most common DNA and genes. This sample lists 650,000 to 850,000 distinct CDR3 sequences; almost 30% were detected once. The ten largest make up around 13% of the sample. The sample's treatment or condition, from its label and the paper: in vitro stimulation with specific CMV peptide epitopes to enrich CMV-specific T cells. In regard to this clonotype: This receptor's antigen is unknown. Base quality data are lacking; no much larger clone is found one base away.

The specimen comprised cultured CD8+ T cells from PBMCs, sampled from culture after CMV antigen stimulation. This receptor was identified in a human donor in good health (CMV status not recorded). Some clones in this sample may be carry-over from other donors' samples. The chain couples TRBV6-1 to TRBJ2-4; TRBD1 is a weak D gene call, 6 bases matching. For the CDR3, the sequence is CASSSEGPTQGNIQYF. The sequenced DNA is TGTGCCAGCAGTTCTGAGGGGCCAACACAGGGAAACATTCAGTACTTC.